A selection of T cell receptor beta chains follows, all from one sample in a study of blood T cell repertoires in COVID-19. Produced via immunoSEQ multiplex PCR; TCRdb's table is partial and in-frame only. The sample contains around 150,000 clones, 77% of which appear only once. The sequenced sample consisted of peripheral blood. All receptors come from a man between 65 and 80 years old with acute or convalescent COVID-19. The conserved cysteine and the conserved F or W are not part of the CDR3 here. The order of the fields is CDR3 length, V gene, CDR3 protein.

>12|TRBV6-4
ASSEGWRSNEQF
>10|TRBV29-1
SVVTVTYEQY
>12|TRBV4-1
ASSLFTGQETQY
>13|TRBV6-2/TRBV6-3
ASSYSGGGFYEQY
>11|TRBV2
ASSQTTLYEQY
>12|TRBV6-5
ASSYAGQGLEAF
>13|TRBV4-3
ASSQDLGQEETQY
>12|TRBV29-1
SVGAGSGANVLT
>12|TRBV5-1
ASSWDSEAGELF
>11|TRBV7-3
ASSRNHDYPPF
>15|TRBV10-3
AISDTSGRSSYNEQF
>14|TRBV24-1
ATSDRRDSITGELF
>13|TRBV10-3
AISENLQGTGELF
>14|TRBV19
ASREQGARNTGELF
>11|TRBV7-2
ASSFVSGDIQY
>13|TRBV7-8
ASRRERFSTDTQY
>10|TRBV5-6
ASSFLSDTQY
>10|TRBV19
ASSGGQETQY
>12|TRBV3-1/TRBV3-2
ASSTSGGAGEQY
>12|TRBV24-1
ATSDPTGTVGWF
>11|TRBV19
ASIGASQPEQF
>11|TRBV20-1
SASGEFSNEQF
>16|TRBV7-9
ASSSVRTSGIAYNEQF
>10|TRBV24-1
ATSEPGRTQY
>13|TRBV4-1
ASSQGQGLDEKLF
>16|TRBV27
ASSGAPGASGRTGELF
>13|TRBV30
AWSASRLSNYGYT
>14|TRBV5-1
ASSLAALAGGETQY
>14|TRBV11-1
ASSFGTSGGEETQY
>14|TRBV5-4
ASSLGVTSGGGEQF
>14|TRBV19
ASSSTGGFNNQPQH
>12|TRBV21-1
ASSPHGGNSPLH
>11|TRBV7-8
ASRRGGDTEAF
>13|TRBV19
ASSIGGGISEGYT
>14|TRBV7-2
ASSSERTSSTDTQY
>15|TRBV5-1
ASSMIGTASGANVLT
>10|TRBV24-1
ATSDRSNEQF
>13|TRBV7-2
ASSTTSGGAHTQY
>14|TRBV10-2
ASSAQQGAGVQPQH
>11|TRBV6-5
ASSYSTGQGYT
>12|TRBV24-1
ATEGQGLTGELF
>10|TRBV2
AGKEQLDGYT
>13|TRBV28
ASTRGQSSNYGYT
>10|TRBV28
ASKGSGNTIY
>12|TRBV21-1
ANLPQGQENTIY
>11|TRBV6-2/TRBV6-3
ASSFEGITEAF
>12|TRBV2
ASKSSGVPDTQY
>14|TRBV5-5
ASSQIRGAFTDTQY
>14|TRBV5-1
ASSRGTSSPTETQY
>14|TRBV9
ASSLRPGLGGETQY